This is a list of T cell receptor beta chains from one sample in a study of technical replicates of blood from a few donors. Sequencing used immunoSEQ multiplex PCR; TCRdb keeps in-frame clones, though not all of them. The repertoire holds approximately 79,000 clones, approximately 93% seen once, with more than 0.3% in the top ten. Sequences were obtained from T cells isolated from PBMCs. The receptors originated from a human donor in good health. CDR3s include the opening cysteine and the closing phenylalanine or tryptophan. The D gene is left open where the match is weak. Only some rows state a clone size, as once, few, many or a class for expanded clones.

CDR3aa: CASQRGGSYNEQFF; CDR3nt: TGTGCCAGCCAACGGGGGGGCTCCTACAATGAGCAGTTCTTC; d_gene: TRBD2; abundance: few; v_gene: TRBV5-4; j_gene: TRBJ2-1
CDR3aa: CSVGQGHVGYTF; CDR3nt: TGCAGCGTGGGACAGGGTCATGTTGGCTACACCTTC; d_gene: TRBD1; abundance: -; v_gene: TRBV29-1; j_gene: TRBJ1-2
CDR3aa: CAWSVDSYEQYF; CDR3nt: TGTGCCTGGAGTGTCGATAGCTACGAGCAGTACTTC; d_gene: -; abundance: once; v_gene: TRBV30; j_gene: TRBJ2-7
CDR3aa: CASSLDSTQYF; CDR3nt: TGTGCCAGCAGCTTAGATAGCACGCAGTATTTT; d_gene: -; abundance: -; v_gene: TRBV11-3; j_gene: TRBJ2-3
CDR3aa: CASSEGPYEQYF; CDR3nt: TGTGCCAGCAGTGAAGGGCCCTACGAGCAGTACTTC; d_gene: -; abundance: -; v_gene: TRBV6-1; j_gene: TRBJ2-7
CDR3aa: CATRLAGMETQYF; CDR3nt: TGTGCCACTAGACTAGCGGGAATGGAGACCCAGTACTTC; d_gene: TRBD2; abundance: -; v_gene: TRBV7-6; j_gene: TRBJ2-5
CDR3aa: CASSQGRTENTEAFF; CDR3nt: TGTGCCAGCAGCCAAGGAAGGACAGAGAACACTGAAGCTTTCTTT; d_gene: -; abundance: -; v_gene: TRBV4-2; j_gene: TRBJ1-1
CDR3aa: CASSFIAGQGYEQYF; CDR3nt: TGTGCCAGCAGTTTCATTGCGGGACAGGGTTACGAGCAGTACTTC; d_gene: TRBD1; abundance: once; v_gene: TRBV7-2; j_gene: TRBJ2-7
CDR3aa: CASSYLGYGYTF; CDR3nt: TGTGCCAGCAGTTACCTCGGCTATGGCTACACCTTC; d_gene: -; abundance: -; v_gene: TRBV6-5; j_gene: TRBJ1-2
CDR3aa: CASSFGVYEQYF; CDR3nt: TGTGCCAGCAGCTTCGGGGTCTACGAGCAGTACTTC; d_gene: -; abundance: -; v_gene: TRBV5-8; j_gene: TRBJ2-7
CDR3aa: CATSSGNTIYF; CDR3nt: TGTGCCACCTCCTCTGGAAACACCATATATTTT; d_gene: -; abundance: once; v_gene: TRBV10-3; j_gene: TRBJ1-3
CDR3aa: CSVDSGTGNTGELFF; CDR3nt: TGCAGCGTTGATTCCGGGACAGGGAACACCGGGGAGCTGTTTTTT; d_gene: TRBD1; abundance: -; v_gene: TRBV29-1; j_gene: TRBJ2-2
CDR3aa: CASSPDREETQYF; CDR3nt: TGTGCCAGTAGTCCAGACAGGGAAGAGACCCAGTACTTC; d_gene: TRBD1; abundance: -; v_gene: TRBV19; j_gene: TRBJ2-5
CDR3aa: CASSEFPGDREPQHF; CDR3nt: TGTGCCAGCAGTGAATTCCCAGGGGACAGGGAGCCCCAGCATTTT; d_gene: TRBD1; abundance: -; v_gene: TRBV2; j_gene: TRBJ1-5
CDR3aa: CASSPTSGGGNIQYF; CDR3nt: TGTGCCAGCAGCCCAACTAGCGGGGGGGGGAACATTCAGTACTTC; d_gene: TRBD2; abundance: -; v_gene: TRBV7-6; j_gene: TRBJ2-4
CDR3aa: CASSLEQLSEAFF; CDR3nt: TGTGCCAGCAGCTTAGAACAGCTTTCTGAAGCTTTCTTT; d_gene: -; abundance: -; v_gene: TRBV13; j_gene: TRBJ1-1
CDR3aa: CASSVPGLASHTGELFF; CDR3nt: TGTGCCAGCAGTGTGCCGGGACTAGCGTCTCACACCGGGGAGCTGTTTTTT; d_gene: TRBD2; abundance: -; v_gene: TRBV2; j_gene: TRBJ2-2
CDR3aa: CASSQDPGSYEQYF; CDR3nt: TGCGCCAGCAGCCAAGATCCTGGCAGCTACGAGCAGTACTTC; d_gene: -; abundance: -; v_gene: TRBV4-3; j_gene: TRBJ2-7
CDR3aa: CASSVPGQPQETQYF; CDR3nt: TGTGCCAGCAGTGTGCCTGGGCAGCCCCAAGAGACCCAGTACTTC; d_gene: -; abundance: -; v_gene: TRBV2; j_gene: TRBJ2-5
CDR3aa: CASSLMARRGTGDFDGYTF; CDR3nt: TGTGCCAGCAGCCTCATGGCCAGACGAGGGACAGGGGATTTCGATGGCTACACCTTC; d_gene: TRBD1; abundance: -; v_gene: TRBV7-3; j_gene: TRBJ1-2
CDR3aa: CASGRGRYQETQYF; CDR3nt: TGTGCCAGCGGGCGGGGACGGTACCAAGAGACCCAGTACTTC; d_gene: -; abundance: -; v_gene: TRBV27; j_gene: TRBJ2-5
CDR3aa: CASSPGWGGYGYTF; CDR3nt: TGCGCCAGCAGCCCCGGGTGGGGGGGCTATGGCTACACCTTC; d_gene: -; abundance: -; v_gene: TRBV5-1; j_gene: TRBJ1-2
CDR3aa: CASSQDTGLITAKNIQYF; CDR3nt: TGCGCCAGCAGCCAAGATACAGGACTAATCACAGCCAAAAACATTCAGTACTTC; d_gene: -; abundance: -; v_gene: TRBV4-3; j_gene: TRBJ2-4
CDR3aa: CASSYGGRDQPQHF; CDR3nt: TGTGCCAGCAGTTACGGGGGCAGGGATCAGCCCCAGCATTTT; d_gene: -; abundance: -; v_gene: TRBV6-5; j_gene: TRBJ1-5
CDR3aa: CASSVLAGSTGELFF; CDR3nt: TGTGCCAGCAGTGTACTAGCGGGAAGCACCGGGGAGCTGTTTTTT; d_gene: TRBD2; abundance: few; v_gene: TRBV2; j_gene: TRBJ2-2
CDR3aa: CASSLSSGVTEAFF; CDR3nt: TGCGCCAGCAGCTTGTCGTCCGGGGTCACTGAAGCTTTCTTT; d_gene: -; abundance: -; v_gene: TRBV5-1; j_gene: TRBJ1-1
CDR3aa: CASSVGSYNEQFF; CDR3nt: TGTGCCAGCAGCGTAGGCAGTTACAATGAGCAGTTCTTC; d_gene: -; abundance: -; v_gene: TRBV9; j_gene: TRBJ2-1
CDR3aa: CASSFVRILNQPQHF; CDR3nt: TGTGCCAGCAGTTTTGTCAGGATCCTGAATCAGCCCCAGCATTTT; d_gene: -; abundance: -; v_gene: TRBV28; j_gene: TRBJ1-5
CDR3aa: CASSQGSGTRLYEQYF; CDR3nt: TGCGCCAGCAGCCAAGGATCCGGGACTAGACTCTACGAGCAGTACTTC; d_gene: TRBD2; abundance: -; v_gene: TRBV4-1; j_gene: TRBJ2-7
CDR3aa: CASGKGQHTDTQYF; CDR3nt: TGTGCTAGTGGCAAGGGACAGCACACAGATACGCAGTATTTT; d_gene: TRBD1; abundance: -; v_gene: TRBV12-5; j_gene: TRBJ2-3
CDR3aa: CSVEEGNNEQFF; CDR3nt: TGCAGCGTTGAGGAGGGTAACAATGAGCAGTTCTTC; d_gene: -; abundance: -; v_gene: TRBV29-1; j_gene: TRBJ2-1
CDR3aa: CSVEGVTGRSYEQYF; CDR3nt: TGCAGCGTTGAGGGAGTGACAGGACGCTCCTACGAGCAGTACTTC; d_gene: -; abundance: -; v_gene: TRBV29-1; j_gene: TRBJ2-7
CDR3aa: CAWSPTGYNEQFF; CDR3nt: TGTGCCTGGAGTCCGACGGGGTACAATGAGCAGTTCTTC; d_gene: -; abundance: -; v_gene: TRBV30; j_gene: TRBJ2-1
CDR3aa: CASSSRFSGAYEQYF; CDR3nt: TGTGCCAGCAGTTCCAGGTTTAGCGGGGCCTACGAGCAGTACTTC; d_gene: TRBD2; abundance: -; v_gene: TRBV13; j_gene: TRBJ2-7
CDR3aa: CASSWGSGAGANVLTF; CDR3nt: TGTGCCAGCAGTTGGGGCTCGGGAGCTGGGGCCAACGTCCTGACTTTC; d_gene: -; abundance: -; v_gene: TRBV6-5; j_gene: TRBJ2-6
CDR3aa: CASSLFGRGGYTF; CDR3nt: TGTGCCAGCAGTTTATTTGGCCGGGGGGGCTACACCTTC; d_gene: -; abundance: -; v_gene: TRBV28; j_gene: TRBJ1-2
CDR3aa: CAWSVGQGKYF; CDR3nt: TGTGCCTGGAGTGTAGGGCAGGGCAAGTACTTC; d_gene: -; abundance: -; v_gene: TRBV30; j_gene: TRBJ2-7
CDR3aa: CASSDQREGASYNEQFF; CDR3nt: TGTGCCAGCAGTGATCAGCGGGAGGGTGCATCCTACAATGAGCAGTTCTTC; d_gene: TRBD2; abundance: -; v_gene: TRBV6-1; j_gene: TRBJ2-1
CDR3aa: CASSPELLETDTQYF; CDR3nt: TGTGCCAGCTCACCAGAATTGCTGGAGACAGATACGCAGTATTTT; d_gene: -; abundance: -; v_gene: TRBV18; j_gene: TRBJ2-3
CDR3aa: CASSYGTSVDEQFF; CDR3nt: TGTGCCAGCAGTTACGGGACTAGCGTCGATGAGCAGTTCTTC; d_gene: TRBD2; abundance: -; v_gene: TRBV6-5; j_gene: TRBJ2-1
CDR3aa: CASTVVQGDLNGYTF; CDR3nt: TGTGCCAGCACGGTTGTACAGGGGGATCTTAACGGCTACACCTTC; d_gene: TRBD1; abundance: -; v_gene: TRBV2; j_gene: TRBJ1-2
CDR3aa: CASSVDAGQETQYF; CDR3nt: TGTGCCAGCAGCGTAGATGCCGGCCAAGAGACCCAGTACTTC; d_gene: -; abundance: -; v_gene: TRBV9; j_gene: TRBJ2-5
CDR3aa: CASSLGLAGDEQYF; CDR3nt: TGTGCCAGCAGCTTGGGACTAGCGGGAGACGAGCAGTACTTC; d_gene: TRBD2; abundance: -; v_gene: TRBV5-4; j_gene: TRBJ2-7
CDR3aa: CATTLRSGDGRAGGPRVEQFF; CDR3nt: TGTGCCACCACCCTTCGGTCTGGGGACGGAAGGGCGGGAGGGCCACGCGTTGAGCAGTTCTTC; d_gene: TRBD2; abundance: -; v_gene: TRBV15; j_gene: TRBJ2-1
CDR3aa: CASRSGTYNEQFF; CDR3nt: TGTGCCAGTCGTAGCGGAACCTACAATGAGCAGTTCTTC; d_gene: -; abundance: -; v_gene: TRBV9; j_gene: TRBJ2-1
CDR3aa: CASSRTGGTSGYEQYF; CDR3nt: TGTGCCAGCAGTCGGACAGGGGGGACTAGCGGGTACGAGCAGTACTTC; d_gene: TRBD2; abundance: once; v_gene: TRBV2; j_gene: TRBJ2-7
CDR3aa: CASSPQAGTEAFF; CDR3nt: TGCGCCAGCAGTCCGCAGGCGGGCACTGAAGCTTTCTTT; d_gene: -; abundance: -; v_gene: TRBV23-1; j_gene: TRBJ1-1
CDR3aa: CASSVGTGFTGELFF; CDR3nt: TGTGCCAGCAGCGTCGGGACAGGGTTCACCGGGGAGCTGTTTTTT; d_gene: TRBD1; abundance: -; v_gene: TRBV7-2; j_gene: TRBJ2-2
CDR3aa: CASSPRQGSGELFF; CDR3nt: TGTGCCAGCAGCCCAAGACAGGGCTCCGGGGAGCTGTTTTTT; d_gene: TRBD1; abundance: -; v_gene: TRBV9; j_gene: TRBJ2-2
CDR3aa: CASSYSIQGLGYEQFF; CDR3nt: TGTGCCAGCAGTTACTCCATTCAGGGGTTGGGGTATGAGCAGTTCTTC; d_gene: -; abundance: once; v_gene: TRBV6-5; j_gene: TRBJ2-1
CDR3aa: CAISGLEETQYF; CDR3nt: TGTGCCATCTCGGGACTGGAAGAGACCCAGTACTTC; d_gene: -; abundance: -; v_gene: TRBV10-3; j_gene: TRBJ2-5
CDR3aa: CASTKTPSGNHEQFF; CDR3nt: TGTGCCAGCACCAAAACGCCTAGCGGGAACCATGAGCAGTTCTTC; d_gene: TRBD2; abundance: -; v_gene: TRBV2; j_gene: TRBJ2-1
CDR3aa: CSFYSGQETQYF; CDR3nt: TGCAGCTTTTACTCAGGTCAAGAGACCCAGTACTTC; d_gene: -; abundance: -; v_gene: TRBV29-1; j_gene: TRBJ2-5